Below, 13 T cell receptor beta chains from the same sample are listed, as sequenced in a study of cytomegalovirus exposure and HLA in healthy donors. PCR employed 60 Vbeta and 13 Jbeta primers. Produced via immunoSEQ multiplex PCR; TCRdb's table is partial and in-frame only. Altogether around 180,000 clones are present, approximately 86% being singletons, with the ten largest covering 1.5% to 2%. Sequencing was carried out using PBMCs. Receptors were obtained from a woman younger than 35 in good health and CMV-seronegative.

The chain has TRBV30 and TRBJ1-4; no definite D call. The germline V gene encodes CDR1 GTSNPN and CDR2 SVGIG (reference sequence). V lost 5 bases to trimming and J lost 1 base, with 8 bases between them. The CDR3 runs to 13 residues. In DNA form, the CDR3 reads TGTGCCTGGGCTCGCAGAACTAATGAAAAACTGTTTTTT. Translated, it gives CAWARRTNEKLFF.

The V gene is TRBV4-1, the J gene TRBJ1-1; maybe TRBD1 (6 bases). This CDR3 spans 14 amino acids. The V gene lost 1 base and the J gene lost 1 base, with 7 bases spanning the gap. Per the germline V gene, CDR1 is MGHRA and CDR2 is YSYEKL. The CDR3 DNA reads TGCGCCAGCAGCCAAGGACAGGAGAACACTGAAGCTTTCTTT. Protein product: CASSQGQENTEAFF.

The CDR3 DNA is TGTGCCATTTCGTGGACTAGCACAGATACGCAGTATTTT. Translated: CAISWTSTDTQYF. V usage is TRBV6-6 and J usage is TRBJ2-3; a weak D match, TRBD2 (5 bases). Trimming took 10 bases from V and 0 from J, leaving 11 bases between them. The germline CDR1 and CDR2 sequences are MNHNY and SVGAGI (reference sequence). This CDR3 region has 13 residues.

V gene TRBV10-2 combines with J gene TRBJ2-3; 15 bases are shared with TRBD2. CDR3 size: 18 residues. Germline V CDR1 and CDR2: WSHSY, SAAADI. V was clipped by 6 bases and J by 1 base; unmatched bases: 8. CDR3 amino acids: CASRRGTSGGFRTDTQYF. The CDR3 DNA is TGCGCCAGCAGACGCGGGACTAGCGGGGGGTTTCGCACAGATACGCAGTATTTT.

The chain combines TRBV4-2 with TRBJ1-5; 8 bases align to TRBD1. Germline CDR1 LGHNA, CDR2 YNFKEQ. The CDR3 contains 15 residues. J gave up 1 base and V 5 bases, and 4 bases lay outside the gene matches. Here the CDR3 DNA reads TGTGCCAGCAGCGCCCGGACAGGGAGCAATCAGCCCCAGCATTTT. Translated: CASSARTGSNQPQHF.

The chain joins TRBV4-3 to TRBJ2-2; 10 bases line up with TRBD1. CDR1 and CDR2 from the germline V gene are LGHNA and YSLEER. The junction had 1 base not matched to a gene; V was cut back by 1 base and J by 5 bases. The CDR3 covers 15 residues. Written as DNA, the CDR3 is TGCGCCAGCAGCCAAGGACAGGGGGCGACCGGGGAGCTGTTTTTT. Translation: CASSQGQGATGELFF.

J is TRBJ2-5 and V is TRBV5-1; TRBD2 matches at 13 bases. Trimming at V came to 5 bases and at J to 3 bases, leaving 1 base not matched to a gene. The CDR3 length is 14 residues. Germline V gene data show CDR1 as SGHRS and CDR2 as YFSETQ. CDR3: CASSGLAGEETQYF. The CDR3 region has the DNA TGCGCCAGCAGTGGACTAGCGGGGGAAGAGACCCAGTACTTC.

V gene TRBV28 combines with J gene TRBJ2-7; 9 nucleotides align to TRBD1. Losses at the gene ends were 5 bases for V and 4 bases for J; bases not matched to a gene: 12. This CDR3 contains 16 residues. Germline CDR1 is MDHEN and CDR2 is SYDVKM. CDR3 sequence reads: CASSAWRDRAQYEQYF. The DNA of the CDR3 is TGTGCCAGCAGTGCATGGCGGGACAGGGCCCAATACGAGCAGTACTTC.

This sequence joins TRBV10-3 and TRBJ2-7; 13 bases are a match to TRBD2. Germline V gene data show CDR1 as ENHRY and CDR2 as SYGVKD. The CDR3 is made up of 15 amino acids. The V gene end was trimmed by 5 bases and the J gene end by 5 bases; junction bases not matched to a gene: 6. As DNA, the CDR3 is TGTGCCATCAGTACCCCCGGGACTAGCGGGAACGAGCAGTACTTC. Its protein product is CAISTPGTSGNEQYF.

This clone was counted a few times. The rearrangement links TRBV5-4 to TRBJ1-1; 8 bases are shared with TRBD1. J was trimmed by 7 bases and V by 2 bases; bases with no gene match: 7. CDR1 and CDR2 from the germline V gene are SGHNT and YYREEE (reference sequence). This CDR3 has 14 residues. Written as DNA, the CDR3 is TGTGCCAGCAGCTTCCGGACAGGGAGGGATGAAGCTTTCTTT. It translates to CASSFRTGRDEAFF.

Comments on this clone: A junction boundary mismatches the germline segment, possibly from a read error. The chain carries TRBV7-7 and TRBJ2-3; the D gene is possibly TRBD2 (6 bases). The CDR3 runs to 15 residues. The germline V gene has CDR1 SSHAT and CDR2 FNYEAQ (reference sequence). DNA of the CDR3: TGTGCTAGCAGCCGTGGGAGCGGGAGCACAGATACGCAGTATTTT. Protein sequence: CASSRGSGSTDTQYF.

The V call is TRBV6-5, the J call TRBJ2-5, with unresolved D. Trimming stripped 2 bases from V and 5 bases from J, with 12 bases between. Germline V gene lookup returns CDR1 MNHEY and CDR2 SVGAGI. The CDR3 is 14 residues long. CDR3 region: CASSYGVRRETQYF. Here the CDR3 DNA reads TGTGCCAGCAGTTACGGAGTACGCCGGGAGACCCAGTACTTC.

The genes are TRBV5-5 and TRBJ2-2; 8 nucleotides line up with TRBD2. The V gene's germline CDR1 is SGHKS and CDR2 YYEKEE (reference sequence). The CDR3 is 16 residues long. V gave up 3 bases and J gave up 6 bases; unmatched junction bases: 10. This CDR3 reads CASSSTAGVISGELFF. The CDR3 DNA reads TGTGCCAGCAGCTCCACAGCGGGAGTTATATCCGGGGAGCTGTTTTTT.